The present T cell receptor (beta chain) was sequenced within a study of blood T cell repertoires in COVID-19. Germline assignment: CDR1 SGHRS and CDR2 YFSETQ. V shed 2 bases and J shed 2 bases, with 9 bases lying between them. The CDR3 has 14 residues. In the source study's methods: Amplified reference gene primers provided the basis for estimating nucleated cell counts. The data were produced by immunoSEQ multiplex PCR, yet TCRdb's version contains in-frame clones alone and is incomplete. D and trimming were read from the DNA, whereas the V and J calls and clone size are those reported in that table. The sample includes 70,000 or so clones, approximately 83% seen only once; the top ten take about 2.9%.

The receptor was isolated from a man at least 80 years old with acute or convalescent COVID-19. The rearrangement uses TRBV5-1 and TRBJ2-3; the D gene is possibly TRBD2 (6 bases). Sequencing input: peripheral blood. The CDR3 reads CASSFGLNTDTQYF. CDR3 in DNA: TGCGCCAGCAGCTTCGGACTAAACACAGATACGCAGTATTTT.